One sample yielded the 22 T cell receptor beta chains listed below, sequenced in a study of blood T cell repertoires in COVID-19. Using immunoSEQ multiplex PCR, the repertoire was profiled, and TCRdb retains in-frame clones only, with some absent. The repertoire holds approximately 170,000 clones, approximately 80% seen once, with under 7% in the top ten. Source material: PBMCs or T cells enriched from blood (not recorded which). These receptors were obtained from a man aged 40-50 years who had recovered from COVID-19.

Many counts were recorded for this clone. This chain uses TRBV6-5 with TRBJ1-5, with unresolved D. The V end was cut by 1 base, the J end by 0 bases, with 10 bases between. This CDR3 comprises 16 residues. The germline gives CDR1 MNHEY, CDR2 SVGAGI. The CDR3 loop reads CASSYLSRNSNQPQHF. CDR3 in DNA: TGTGCCAGCAGTTACTTAAGCCGCAATAGCAATCAGCCCCAGCATTTT.

The chain has TRBV19 and TRBJ2-2; 7 nucleotides agree with TRBD1. In germline, CDR1 is LNHDA, CDR2 SQIVND (reference sequence). Germline trimming cut 6 bases from V and 5 bases from J; bases unmatched to any gene: 12. CDR3 length: 16 amino acids. CDR3: CASSRAGTALTGELFF. DNA for the CDR3: TGTGCCAGTAGCCGGGCCGGGACAGCTTTAACCGGGGAGCTGTTTTTT.

The chain combines TRBV6-5 with TRBJ1-2; D is ambiguous. Per the germline V gene, CDR1 is MNHEY and CDR2 is SVGAGI. This CDR3 comprises 13 residues. Trimming took 2 bases from V and 1 from J, leaving 5 bases between them. The CDR3 DNA reads as TGTGCCAGCAGTTACGCGAGTAACTATGGCTACACCTTC. Amino acids: CASSYASNYGYTF.

This clone was detected a few times. V and J are TRBV5-4 and TRBJ1-6; 9 nucleotides align to TRBD1. CDR1 SGHNT and CDR2 YYREEE come from the germline V gene (reference sequence). The V and J ends lost 4 bases and 10 bases, in that order; junction bases with no gene match: 12. This CDR3 is 16 amino acids long. The CDR3 loop reads CASSPPDRGIGSPLHF. The CDR3 DNA reads as TGTGCCAGCAGCCCCCCTGACAGGGGGATAGGGTCACCCCTCCACTTT.

The chain combines TRBV15 with TRBJ1-2; TRBD1 aligns across 8 bases. Losses at the gene ends were 4 bases for V and 4 bases for J; bases not matched to a gene: 5. Germline loops: CDR1 LNHNV, CDR2 YYDKDF (reference sequence). The CDR3 has 14 residues. CDR3 sequence: CATSTGTGFYGYTF. For the CDR3, the DNA is TGTGCCACCAGCACAGGGACAGGTTTCTATGGCTACACCTTC.

This clone was observed at least ten times. The rearrangement links TRBV10-3 to TRBJ2-1; 9 nucleotides match TRBD1. Germline V gene lookup returns CDR1 ENHRY and CDR2 SYGVKD. Germline trimming cut 2 bases from V and 7 bases from J; bases unmatched to any gene: 9. This CDR3 spans 16 amino acids. The CDR3 nucleotides read TGTGCCATCAGTGAGGGGACAGGGCGCTCTGGGAATGAGCAGTTCTTC. Protein sequence: CAISEGTGRSGNEQFF.

Only one count was recorded for this clone. The chain carries TRBV7-8 and TRBJ2-3, with 9 bases matching TRBD1. This CDR3 has 16 amino acids. CDR1 and CDR2 (germline): SGHVS, FQNEAQ. V dropped 3 bases and J dropped 6; count of bases not matched to a gene: 10. CDR3 sequence (DNA): TGTGCCAGCAGCTTCCTTGGGACAGGGCAGCCCGATACGCAGTATTTT. This translates into CASSFLGTGQPDTQYF.

Only one count was recorded for this clone. The V call is TRBV10-1, the J call TRBJ2-2, with D uncertain. Germline V gives CDR1 WNHNN, CDR2 SYGVQD (reference sequence). V dropped 6 bases and J dropped 4 bases, with 18 bases sitting between them. The CDR3 runs 16 residues. CDR3 nucleotides: TGCGCCAGCAGCCTTGCCCCGGCGACGGGCACCGGGGAGCTGTTTTTT. Its protein product is CASSLAPATGTGELFF.

The chain combines TRBV30 with TRBJ1-5; the D gene is possibly TRBD1 (5 bases). From germline, CDR1 is GTSNPN and CDR2 SVGIG (reference sequence). The CDR3 is made up of 15 amino acids. V was clipped by 3 bases and J by 9 bases, with 21 bases between them. The CDR3 DNA reads as TGTGCCTGGAGGACGGTGGTGGCCAGTACAGGGCCCCAGCATTTT. This translates into CAWRTVVASTGPQHF.

This sequence joins TRBV6-2 or TRBV6-3 and TRBJ1-1; 8 nucleotides match TRBD1. Unmatched junction bases numbered 10, after V lost 0 bases and J lost 4 bases. The germline CDR1 and CDR2 sequences are MNHEY and SVGEGT. The CDR3 totals 17 residues. The CDR3 is CASSYSLKGQGFTEAFF. The CDR3 nucleotides read TGTGCCAGCAGTTACTCATTAAAAGGACAGGGCTTCACTGAAGCTTTCTTT.

The chain is built from TRBV21-1 and TRBJ2-2; the listed D gene, TRBD2, was not tested against the DNA. TRBV21-1 constitutes a pseudogene. This CDR3 contains 14 residues. The DNA of the CDR3 is TGTGCCAGCAGCCGGGGTCCATTCACCGGGGAGCTGTTTTTT. Translation: CASSRGPFTGELFF.

This chain links TRBV9 with TRBJ2-1; D is possibly TRBD1 (6 bases). Germline V CDR1 and CDR2: SGDLS, YYNGEE. There are 17 residues in the CDR3. V was pared by 4 bases and J by 2 bases, with 19 bases between. The CDR3 sequence: CASSINNRAGTYNEQFF. DNA for the CDR3: TGTGCCAGCAGCATTAACAACAGGGCCGGTACCTACAATGAGCAGTTCTTC.

This rearrangement joins TRBV5-1 to TRBJ2-3, with TRBD2 matching 9 bases. This CDR3 region has 14 residues. V shed 5 bases and J 4 bases; nucleotides not matched to a gene: 5. The V gene's germline CDR1 is SGHRS and CDR2 YFSETQ. The CDR3 sequence is CASRGGGAPDTQYF. The DNA for the CDR3 is TGCGCCAGCAGAGGCGGGGGGGCCCCAGATACGCAGTATTTT.

J is TRBJ2-2 and V is TRBV5-1, with a tentative D call TRBD2 (6 bases). There are 16 residues in the CDR3. CDR1 SGHRS and CDR2 YFSETQ come from the germline V gene. With 4 bases removed from V and 4 bases from J, the gap between germline ends came to 17 bases. The CDR3 DNA reads as TGCGCCAGCAGCACCCCCGGACGTAGCGGCACCGGGGAGCTGTTTTTT. It is translated as CASSTPGRSGTGELFF.

The chain has TRBV24-1 and TRBJ2-5, with 13 nucleotides matching TRBD2. The CDR3 contains 22 residues. Germline V lookup: CDR1 KGHDR, CDR2 SFDVKD. V trimming: 5 bases; J trimming: 7 bases; junction bases outside the gene matches: 27. The CDR3 reads CATSAGTGGNLGTSGEAGTQYF. The CDR3 DNA sequence: TGTGCCACCAGTGCCGGGACAGGGGGTAACCTGGGGACTAGCGGGGAAGCGGGGACCCAGTACTTC.

The chain links TRBV29-1 to TRBJ2-7, with a possible D match to TRBD1 (6 bases). V lost 1 base to trimming and J lost 2 bases, with 12 bases between them. CDR1 is SQVTM and CDR2 is ANQGSEA in the germline V gene. This CDR3 comprises 14 residues. The CDR3 bases are TGCAGCGTTGAAGCGGAAAGGGGGACCTACGAGCAGTACTTC. This encodes CSVEAERGTYEQYF.

The V call is TRBV7-9, the J call TRBJ1-2; 7 bases are shared with TRBD1. V lost 3 bases, J lost 12 bases, and 7 bases stayed unmatched. The CDR3 extends over 12 amino acids. Per the germline V gene, CDR1 is SEHNR and CDR2 is FQNEAQ (reference sequence). The CDR3 sequence is CASSLESGTDTF. CDR3 in DNA: TGTGCCAGCAGCTTGGAGTCCGGGACAGACACCTTC.

The table lists this clone with a count of one. The V gene is TRBV7-3, the J gene TRBJ2-3; TRBD1 might be the D (8 bases). CDR3 length: 15 amino acids. With 0 bases removed from V and 4 bases from J, the gap between germline ends came to 11 bases. Looked up from germline, CDR1 is SGHTA and CDR2 is FQGTGA. As DNA, the CDR3 is TGTGCCAGCAGCTTAACCACAGGGGGGGCAGATACGCAGTATTTT. Translated, it gives CASSLTTGGADTQYF.

This clone turned up a few times. The chain uses TRBV11-2 and TRBJ2-2; TRBD2 aligns across 7 bases. The CDR3 extends over 16 amino acids. V was pared by 8 bases and J by 4 bases, with 13 bases of the junction left unmatched. CDR1 and CDR2 from the germline V gene are SGHAT and FQNNGV. The CDR3 DNA sequence: TGTGCCAGCCGCCAGGGCGGGGGACGATCCACCGGGGAGCTGTTTTTT. Translating gives CASRQGGGRSTGELFF.

The gene calls are TRBV27 and TRBJ2-7; 8 positions match TRBD1. V dropped 5 bases and J dropped 9; count of bases not matched to a gene: 9. The CDR3 contains 13 residues. Germline V CDR1 and CDR2: MNHEY, SMNVEV (reference sequence). The chain's CDR3 is CASSPIQGAGQYF. CDR3 in DNA: TGTGCCAGCAGTCCCATCCAGGGGGCTGGGCAGTACTTC.

The chain is built from TRBV2 and TRBJ2-2; D perhaps matches TRBD2 (6 bases). V was pared by 7 bases and J by 6 bases, with 24 bases between. CDR1 and CDR2 from the germline V gene are SNHLY and FYNNEI. The CDR3 sequence is 17 residues long. CDR3 residues: CASTNKLVGTSSGELFF. CDR3 nucleotides: TGTGCCAGCACCAACAAACTGGTAGGGACTTCCTCCGGGGAGCTGTTTTTT.

CDR3 nucleotides: TGTGCCAGCAGCTCCCAGACAGGAGTTAAGGATACGCAGTATTTT. It yields the protein CASSSQTGVKDTQYF. V gene TRBV11-3 combines with J gene TRBJ2-3; a possible D gene is TRBD1 (6 bases). The CDR3 sequence is 15 residues long. V lost 4 bases, J lost 6 bases, and 17 bases lay in between. Germline values: CDR1 SGHNT, CDR2 YENEEA.